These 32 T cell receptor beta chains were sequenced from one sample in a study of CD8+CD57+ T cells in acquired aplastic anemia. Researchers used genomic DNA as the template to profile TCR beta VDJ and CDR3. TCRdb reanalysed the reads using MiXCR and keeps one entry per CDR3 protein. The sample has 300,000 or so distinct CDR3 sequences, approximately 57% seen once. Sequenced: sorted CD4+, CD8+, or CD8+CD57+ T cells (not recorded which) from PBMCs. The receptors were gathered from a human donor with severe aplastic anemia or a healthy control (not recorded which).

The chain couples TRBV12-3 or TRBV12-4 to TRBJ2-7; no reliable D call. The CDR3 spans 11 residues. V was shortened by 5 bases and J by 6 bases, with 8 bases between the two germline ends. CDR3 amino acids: CASSQSSEQYF. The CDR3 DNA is TGTGCCAGCAGTCAATCTAGCGAGCAGTACTTC.

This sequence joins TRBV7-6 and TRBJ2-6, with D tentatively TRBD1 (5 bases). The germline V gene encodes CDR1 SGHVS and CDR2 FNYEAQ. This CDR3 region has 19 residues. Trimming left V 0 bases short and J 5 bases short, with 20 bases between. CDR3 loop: CASSLAYGEGAEWANVLTF. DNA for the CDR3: TGTGCCAGCAGCTTAGCGTATGGAGAAGGGGCCGAATGGGCCAACGTCCTGACTTTC.

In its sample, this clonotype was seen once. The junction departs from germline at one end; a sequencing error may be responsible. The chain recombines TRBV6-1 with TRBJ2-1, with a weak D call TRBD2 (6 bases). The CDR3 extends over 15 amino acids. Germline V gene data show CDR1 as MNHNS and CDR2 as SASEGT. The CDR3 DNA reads TGTGCCAGCAGTCTAGATTACGGGACTCTCCAGCCGATTGTCTTC. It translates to CASSLDYGTLQPIVF.

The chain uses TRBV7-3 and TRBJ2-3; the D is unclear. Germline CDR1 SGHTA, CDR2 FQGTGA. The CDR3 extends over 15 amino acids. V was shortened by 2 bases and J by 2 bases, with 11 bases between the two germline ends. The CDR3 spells CASSLGRAYTDTQYF. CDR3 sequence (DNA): TGTGCCAGCAGCTTAGGCCGGGCCTACACAGATACGCAGTATTTT.

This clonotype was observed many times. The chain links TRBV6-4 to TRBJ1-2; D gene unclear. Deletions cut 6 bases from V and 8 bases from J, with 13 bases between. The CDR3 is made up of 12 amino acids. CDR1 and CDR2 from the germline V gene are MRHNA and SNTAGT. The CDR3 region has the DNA TGTGCCAGCAGACCTGCGGAAGTGGGCTACACCTTC. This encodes CASRPAEVGYTF.

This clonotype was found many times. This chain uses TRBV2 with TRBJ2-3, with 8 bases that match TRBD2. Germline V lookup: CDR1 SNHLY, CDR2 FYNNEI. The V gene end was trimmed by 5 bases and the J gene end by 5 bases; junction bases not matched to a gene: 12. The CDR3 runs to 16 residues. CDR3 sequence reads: CASSSPGLELVDTQYF. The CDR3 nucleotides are TGTGCCAGCAGTAGTCCGGGACTAGAGTTGGTAGATACGCAGTATTTT.

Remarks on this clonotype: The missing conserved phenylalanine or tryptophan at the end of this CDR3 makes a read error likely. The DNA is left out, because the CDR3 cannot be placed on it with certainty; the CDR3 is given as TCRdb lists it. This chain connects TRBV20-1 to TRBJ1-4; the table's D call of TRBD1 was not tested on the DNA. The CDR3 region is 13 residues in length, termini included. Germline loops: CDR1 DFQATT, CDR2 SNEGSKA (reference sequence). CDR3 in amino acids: CSAYSGTNEKLLS.

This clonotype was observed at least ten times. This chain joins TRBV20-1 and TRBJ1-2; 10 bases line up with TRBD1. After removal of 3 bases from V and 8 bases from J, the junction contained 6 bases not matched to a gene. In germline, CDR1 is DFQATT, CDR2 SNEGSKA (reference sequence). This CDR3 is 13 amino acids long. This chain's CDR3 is CSASSGQGRGYTF. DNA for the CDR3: TGCAGTGCTAGTTCGGGACAGGGGAGAGGCTACACCTTC.

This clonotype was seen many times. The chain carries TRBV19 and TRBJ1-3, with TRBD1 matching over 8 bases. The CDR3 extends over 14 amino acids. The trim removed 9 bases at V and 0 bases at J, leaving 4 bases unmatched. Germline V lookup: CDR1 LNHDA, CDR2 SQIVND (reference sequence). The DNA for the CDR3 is TGTGCCAGCGGGGACAGGAACTCTGGAAACACCATATATTTT. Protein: CASGDRNSGNTIYF.

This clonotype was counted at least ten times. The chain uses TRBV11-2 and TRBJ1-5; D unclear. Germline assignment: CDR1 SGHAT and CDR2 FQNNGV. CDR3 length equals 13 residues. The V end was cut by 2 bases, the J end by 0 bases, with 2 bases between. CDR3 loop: CASSLHSNQPQHF. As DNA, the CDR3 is TGTGCCAGCAGCTTACATAGCAATCAGCCCCAGCATTTT.

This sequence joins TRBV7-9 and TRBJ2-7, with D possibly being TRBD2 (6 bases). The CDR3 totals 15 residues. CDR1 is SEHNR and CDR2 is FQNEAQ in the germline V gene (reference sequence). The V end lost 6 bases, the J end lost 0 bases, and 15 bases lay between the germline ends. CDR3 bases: TGTGCCAGCAGTGCCACGCGGGGCCCCTCCTACGAGCAGTACTTC. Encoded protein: CASSATRGPSYEQYF.

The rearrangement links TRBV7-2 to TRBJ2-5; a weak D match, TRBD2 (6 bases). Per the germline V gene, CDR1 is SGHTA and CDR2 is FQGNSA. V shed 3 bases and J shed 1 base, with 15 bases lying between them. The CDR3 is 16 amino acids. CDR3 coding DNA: TGTGCCAGCAGCTTTCTGGCGGGGAGCCGCCAAGAGACCCAGTACTTC. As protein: CASSFLAGSRQETQYF.

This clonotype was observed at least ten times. CDR3 protein: CASSSTGTGSEKLFF. CDR3 nucleotide sequence: TGTGCCAGCAGTTCTACCGGGACAGGGTCGGAAAAACTGTTTTTT. The V and J genes are TRBV12-3 or TRBV12-4 and TRBJ1-4; 9 positions match TRBD1. This CDR3 region has 15 residues. Germline trimming cut 4 bases from V and 8 bases from J; bases unmatched to any gene: 8.

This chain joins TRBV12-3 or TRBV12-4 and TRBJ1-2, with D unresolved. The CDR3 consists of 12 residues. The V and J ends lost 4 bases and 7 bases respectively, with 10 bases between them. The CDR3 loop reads CASSSAFGGYTF. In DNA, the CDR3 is TGTGCCAGCAGTTCGGCGTTCGGTGGCTACACCTTC.

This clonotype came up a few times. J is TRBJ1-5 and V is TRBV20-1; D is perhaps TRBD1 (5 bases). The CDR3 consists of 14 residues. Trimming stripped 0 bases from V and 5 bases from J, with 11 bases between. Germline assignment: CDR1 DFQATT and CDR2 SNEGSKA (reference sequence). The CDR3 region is CSAREPGSYQPQHF. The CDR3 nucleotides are TGCAGTGCTAGAGAACCAGGGAGCTATCAGCCCCAGCATTTT.

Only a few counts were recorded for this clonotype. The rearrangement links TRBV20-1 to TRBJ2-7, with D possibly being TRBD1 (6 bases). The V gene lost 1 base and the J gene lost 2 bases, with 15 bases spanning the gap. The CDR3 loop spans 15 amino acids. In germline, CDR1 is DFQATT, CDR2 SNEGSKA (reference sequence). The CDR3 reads CSARGRSGQPYEQYF. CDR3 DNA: TGCAGTGCTAGAGGTAGAAGCGGACAGCCCTACGAGCAGTACTTC.

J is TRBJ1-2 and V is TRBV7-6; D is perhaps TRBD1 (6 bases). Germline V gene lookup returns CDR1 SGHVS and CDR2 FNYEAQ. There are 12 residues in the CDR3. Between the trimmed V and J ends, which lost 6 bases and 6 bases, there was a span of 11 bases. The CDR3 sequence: CASSAYRDGYTF. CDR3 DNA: TGTGCCAGCAGTGCATACAGGGATGGCTACACCTTC. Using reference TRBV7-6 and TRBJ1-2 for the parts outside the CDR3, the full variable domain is GAGVSQSPRYKVTKRGQDVALRCDPISGHVSLYWYRQALGQGPEFLTYFNYEAQQDKSGLPNDRFSAERPEGSISTLTIQRTEQRDSAMYRCASSAYRDGYTFGSGTRLTVV.

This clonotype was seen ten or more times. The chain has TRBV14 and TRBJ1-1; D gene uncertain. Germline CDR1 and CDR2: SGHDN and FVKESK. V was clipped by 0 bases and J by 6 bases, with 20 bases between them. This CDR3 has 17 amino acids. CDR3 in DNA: TGTGCCAGCAGCCAAGATTTAATCCGACGGGGTTTAGCTGAAGCTTTCTTT. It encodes CASSQDLIRRGLAEAFF.

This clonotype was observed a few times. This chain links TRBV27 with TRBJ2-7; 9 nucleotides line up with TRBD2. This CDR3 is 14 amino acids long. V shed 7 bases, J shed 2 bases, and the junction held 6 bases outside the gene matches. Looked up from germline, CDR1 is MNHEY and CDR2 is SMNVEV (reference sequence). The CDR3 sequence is CASKYASGAYEQYF. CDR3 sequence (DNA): TGTGCCAGCAAGTACGCTAGCGGGGCCTACGAGCAGTACTTC.

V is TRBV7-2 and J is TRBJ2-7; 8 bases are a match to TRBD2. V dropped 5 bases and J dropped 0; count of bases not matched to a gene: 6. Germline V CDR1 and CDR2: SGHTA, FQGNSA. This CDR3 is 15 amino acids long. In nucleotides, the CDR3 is TGTGCCAGCAGCCTGACAGCGGGAGTCTCCTACGAGCAGTACTTC. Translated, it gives CASSLTAGVSYEQYF.

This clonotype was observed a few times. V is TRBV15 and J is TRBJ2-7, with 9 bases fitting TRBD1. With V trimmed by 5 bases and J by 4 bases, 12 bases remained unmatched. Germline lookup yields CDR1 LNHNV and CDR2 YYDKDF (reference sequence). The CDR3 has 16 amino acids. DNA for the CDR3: TGTGCCACCAGCGTCCGGTCCGGGACAGGGATTTACGAGCAGTACTTC. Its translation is CATSVRSGTGIYEQYF.

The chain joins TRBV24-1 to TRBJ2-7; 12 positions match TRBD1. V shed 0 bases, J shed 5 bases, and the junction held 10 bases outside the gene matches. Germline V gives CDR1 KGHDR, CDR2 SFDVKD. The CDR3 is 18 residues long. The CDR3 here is CATSDLKGQGALSDEQYF. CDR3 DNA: TGTGCCACCAGTGATTTGAAGGGACAGGGGGCTTTAAGCGACGAGCAGTACTTC.

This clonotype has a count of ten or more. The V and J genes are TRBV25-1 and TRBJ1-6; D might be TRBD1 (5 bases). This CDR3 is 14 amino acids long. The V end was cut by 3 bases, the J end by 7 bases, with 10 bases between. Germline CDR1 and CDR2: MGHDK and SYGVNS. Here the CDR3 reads CASSERGENSPLHF. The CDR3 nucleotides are TGTGCCAGCAGTGAGCGGGGGGAGAATTCACCCCTCCACTTT.

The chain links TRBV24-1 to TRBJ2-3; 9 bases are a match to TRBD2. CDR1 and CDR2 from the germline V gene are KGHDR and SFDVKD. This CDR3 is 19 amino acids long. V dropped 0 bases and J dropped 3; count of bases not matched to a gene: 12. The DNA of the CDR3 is TGTGCCACCAGTGATTTGCAATGGCGGGAGGGCCTGGTGACAGATACGCAGTATTTT. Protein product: CATSDLQWREGLVTDTQYF.

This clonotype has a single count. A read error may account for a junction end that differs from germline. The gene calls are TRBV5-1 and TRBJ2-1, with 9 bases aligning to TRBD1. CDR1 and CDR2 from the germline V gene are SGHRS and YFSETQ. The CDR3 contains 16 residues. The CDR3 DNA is TGCGCCGGCAGCTCCAACAGGGGGCAAGGATACAGTGAGCAGTTCTTC. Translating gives CAGSSNRGQGYSEQFF.

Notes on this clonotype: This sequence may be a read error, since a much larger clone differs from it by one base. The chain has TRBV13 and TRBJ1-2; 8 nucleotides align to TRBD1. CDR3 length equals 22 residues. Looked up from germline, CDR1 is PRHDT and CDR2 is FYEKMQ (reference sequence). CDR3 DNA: TGTGCCAGCAGCCCCGTCGACAGGGGATTGGGATGGGACTTGGGATTGGACTATGGCTCCACCTTC. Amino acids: CASSPVDRGLGWDLGLDYGSTF.

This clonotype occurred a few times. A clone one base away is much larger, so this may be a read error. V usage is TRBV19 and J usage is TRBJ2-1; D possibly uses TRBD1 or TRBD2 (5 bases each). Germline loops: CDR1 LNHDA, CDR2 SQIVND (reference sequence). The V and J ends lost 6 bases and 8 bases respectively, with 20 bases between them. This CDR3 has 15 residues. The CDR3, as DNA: TGTGCCAGTAGCGCCCGGGACCTCAGAATCGATGAGCAGTTCTTC. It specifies CASSARDLRIDEQFF.

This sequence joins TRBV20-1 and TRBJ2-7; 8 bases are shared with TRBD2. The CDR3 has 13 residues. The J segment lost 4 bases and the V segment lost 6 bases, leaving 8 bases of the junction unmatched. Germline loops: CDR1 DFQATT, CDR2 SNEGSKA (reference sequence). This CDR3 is CSALGGVQYEQYF. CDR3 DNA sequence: TGCAGTGCCCTCGGGGGGGTACAATACGAGCAGTACTTC.

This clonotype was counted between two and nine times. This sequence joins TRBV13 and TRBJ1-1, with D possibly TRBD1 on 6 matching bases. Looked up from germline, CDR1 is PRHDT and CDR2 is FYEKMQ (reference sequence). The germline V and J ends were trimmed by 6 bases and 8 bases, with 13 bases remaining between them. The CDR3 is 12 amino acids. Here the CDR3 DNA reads TGTGCCAGCAGTTCGAGGGGGGAAGAAGCTTTCTTT. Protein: CASSSRGEEAFF.

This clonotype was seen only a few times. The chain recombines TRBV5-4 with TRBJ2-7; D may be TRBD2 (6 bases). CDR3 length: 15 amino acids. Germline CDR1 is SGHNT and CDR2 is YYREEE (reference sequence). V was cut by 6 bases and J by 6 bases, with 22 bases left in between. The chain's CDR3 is CASIPLGGDLGEQYF. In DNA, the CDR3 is TGTGCCAGCATCCCGCTAGGAGGGGATTTGGGCGAGCAGTACTTC.

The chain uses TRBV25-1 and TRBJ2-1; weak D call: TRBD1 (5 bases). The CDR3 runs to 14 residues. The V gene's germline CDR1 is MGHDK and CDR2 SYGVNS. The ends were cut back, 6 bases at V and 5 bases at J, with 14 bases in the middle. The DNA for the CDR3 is TGTGCCAGCAGCCCCGACAGAAATAACAATGAGCAGTTCTTC. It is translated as CASSPDRNNNEQFF.

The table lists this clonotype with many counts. DNA of the CDR3: TGTGCCAGCAGCGGGACAGGTACTGAAGCTTTCTTT. Protein: CASSGTGTEAFF. The J gene is TRBJ1-1, the V gene TRBV11-2, with 8 bases aligning to TRBD1. The ends lost 5 bases at V and 5 bases at J; junction bases unmatched: 1. The CDR3 length is 12 residues. Germline CDR1 is SGHAT and CDR2 is FQNNGV. The whole variable domain, filled in from reference TRBV11-2 and TRBJ1-1, reads EAGVAQSPRYKIIEKRQSVAFWCNPISGHATLYWYQQILGQGPKLLIQFQNNGVVDDSQLPKDRFSAERLKGVDSTLKIQPAKLEDSAVYLCASSGTGTEAFFGQGTRLTVV.